A single sample is the source of the 20 T cell receptor beta chains below, sequenced in a study of response to subunit inactivated influenza vaccine. Each CDR3 protein gets one entry after TCRdb re-called the RT-PCR reads with MiXCR. The sample records about 190,000 distinct CDR3 sequences, approximately 14% being singletons. The sequencing here drew on CD8+ T cells sorted from PBMCs, taken roughly 5 days after vaccination. These TCRs come from a man aged 45 to 65 who received an inactivated influenza vaccine.

This clonotype was detected ten times or more. The chain recombines TRBV29-1 with TRBJ2-1; 7 bases line up with TRBD1. V trimming: 3 bases; J trimming: 9 bases; junction bases outside the gene matches: 8. This CDR3 has 13 amino acids. CDR1 SQVTM and CDR2 ANQGSEA come from the germline V gene. As DNA, the CDR3 is TGCAGCGTTGACGAGGGGGCCTTTGGTGAGCAGTTCTTC. Protein: CSVDEGAFGEQFF.

In this sample, this clonotype turned up a few times. The V and J genes are TRBV5-6 and TRBJ2-1, with 12 positions matching TRBD2. V lost 4 bases and J lost 8; bases outside the gene matches: 7. Germline V gene data show CDR1 as SGHDT and CDR2 as YYEEEE. The CDR3 totals 15 residues. The chain's CDR3 is CASSAGTSGFYEQFF. The CDR3 nucleotides are TGTGCCAGCAGCGCCGGGACTAGCGGGTTTTATGAGCAGTTCTTC.

The chain uses TRBV12-3 or TRBV12-4 and TRBJ2-1; TRBD2 matches 8 bases. The CDR3 has 17 amino acids. With 2 bases clipped from V and 0 bases from J, the junction kept 6 bases outside the gene matches. CDR3 sequence reads: CASSLPSGSLSYNEQFF. The CDR3 DNA sequence: TGTGCCAGCAGTTTACCAAGCGGGAGCCTCTCCTACAATGAGCAGTTCTTC.

This clonotype was found a few times. The rearrangement joins TRBV6-6 to TRBJ2-7, with 11 bases matching TRBD2. Germline V CDR1 and CDR2: MNHNY, SVGAGI (reference sequence). The trim removed 11 bases at V and 1 base at J, leaving 7 bases unmatched. This CDR3 region has 14 residues. The CDR3 loop is CAVTGTSGSYEQYF. CDR3 coding DNA: TGTGCCGTCACCGGGACTAGCGGATCCTACGAGCAGTACTTC.

The chain has TRBV7-9 and TRBJ2-2; TRBD2 matches 12 bases. J was trimmed by 0 bases and V by 5 bases; bases with no gene match: 1. Germline loops: CDR1 SEHNR, CDR2 FQNEAQ (reference sequence). The CDR3 loop spans 16 amino acids. CDR3 in amino acids: CASSPSGGANTGELFF. The CDR3 coding sequence is TGTGCCAGCAGCCCTAGCGGGGGGGCGAACACCGGGGAGCTGTTTTTT.

This clonotype was observed a few times. The chain couples TRBV29-1 to TRBJ1-2; D not certain. The V gene's germline CDR1 is SQVTM and CDR2 ANQGSEA. The CDR3 is 13 amino acids. Trimming left V 5 bases short and J 3 bases short, with 13 bases between. The CDR3 is CSVRRETDYGYTF. CDR3 DNA sequence: TGCAGCGTTCGACGGGAGACCGACTATGGCTACACCTTC.

The sample holds many counts of this clonotype. The chain is built from TRBV4-1 and TRBJ2-7; the D gene is possibly TRBD2 (5 bases). V lost 0 bases to trimming and J lost 7 bases, with 13 bases between them. Germline V lookup: CDR1 MGHRA, CDR2 YSYEKL. This CDR3 is built from 14 residues. The CDR3: CASSQDVGTGEQYF. CDR3 nucleotide sequence: TGCGCCAGCAGCCAAGATGTGGGAACGGGGGAGCAGTACTTC.

The V gene is TRBV11-2, the J gene TRBJ2-7; D perhaps matches TRBD2 (7 bases). CDR3 size: 14 residues. The germline V and J ends were trimmed by 3 bases and 0 bases, with 9 bases remaining between them. CDR1 is SGHAT, CDR2 FQNNGV, per germline. CDR3 sequence: CASSLGGLSYEQYF. DNA for the CDR3: TGTGCCAGCAGCTTGGGGGGGCTCTCCTACGAGCAGTACTTC.

The J gene is TRBJ2-1, the V gene TRBV6-1, with 7 bases fitting TRBD2. Germline lookup yields CDR1 MNHNS and CDR2 SASEGT. The CDR3 extends over 18 amino acids. The V segment lost 3 bases and the J segment 1 base; nucleotides outside the gene matches: 12. The CDR3 sequence: CASSELAVIGWSYNEQFF. The CDR3 DNA reads TGTGCCAGCAGTGAGCTAGCGGTGATTGGTTGGTCCTACAATGAGCAGTTCTTC.

Only a few counts were recorded for this clonotype. This chain connects TRBV12-3 or TRBV12-4 to TRBJ1-5; no definite D call. The CDR3 has 13 amino acids. Between the trimmed V and J ends, which lost 6 bases and 0 bases, there was a span of 6 bases. The CDR3, as DNA: TGTGCCAGCAGCAAATTTAGCAATCAGCCCCAGCATTTT. Protein: CASSKFSNQPQHF.

A few counts support this clonotype. The gene calls are TRBV28 and TRBJ2-1; tentative D call: TRBD1 (5 bases). CDR3 length: 13 amino acids. V gave up 3 bases and J gave up 10 bases, with 13 bases separating them. Germline loops: CDR1 MDHEN, CDR2 SYDVKM. CDR3 sequence (DNA): TGTGCCAGCAGTTTCCCTGCAGGGAAAGAGCAGTTCTTC. This translates into CASSFPAGKEQFF.

The chain couples TRBV7-9 to TRBJ1-4, with 8 bases fitting TRBD1. Germline V gives CDR1 SEHNR, CDR2 FQNEAQ (reference sequence). The CDR3 is 14 amino acids. V was pared by 5 bases and J by 6 bases, with 5 bases of the junction left unmatched. The CDR3 sequence: CASSTETGDEKLFF. CDR3 sequence (DNA): TGTGCCAGCAGCACAGAGACAGGGGATGAAAAACTGTTTTTT.

This clonotype was recorded a few times. V usage is TRBV19 and J usage is TRBJ2-1; the D is unclear. This CDR3 region has 14 residues. V lost 3 bases and J 5 bases, leaving 11 bases between the germline ends. Per the germline V gene, CDR1 is LNHDA and CDR2 is SQIVND (reference sequence). The DNA of the CDR3 is TGTGCCAGTAGTATCCCTGGATGGGACAATGAGCAGTTCTTC. Protein sequence: CASSIPGWDNEQFF.

This clonotype was seen many times. This chain links TRBV9 with TRBJ2-7, with D possibly called TRBD1 or TRBD2 (5 bases each). The CDR3 sequence is 14 residues long. The germline V gene has CDR1 SGDLS and CDR2 YYNGEE. Trimming took 3 bases from V and 3 from J, leaving 13 bases between them. The CDR3 DNA follows: TGTGCCAGCAGCGCCGGGACCGTGAACTACGAGCAGTACTTC. This translates into CASSAGTVNYEQYF.

At least ten counts were recorded for this clonotype. The rearrangement links TRBV20-1 to TRBJ2-1, with 9 bases that match TRBD2. The V gene end was trimmed by 2 bases and the J gene end by 2 bases; junction bases not matched to a gene: 4. The CDR3 consists of 15 residues. Per germline, CDR1 DFQATT and CDR2 SNEGSKA (reference sequence). CDR3 region: CSARSSGNAYNEQFF. Here the CDR3 DNA reads TGCAGTGCTAGATCTAGCGGGAATGCCTACAATGAGCAGTTCTTC.

The chain has TRBV7-8 and TRBJ1-1; D might be TRBD1 (5 bases). Trimming stripped 3 bases from V and 8 bases from J, with 16 bases between. The CDR3 runs to 14 residues. Germline V gives CDR1 SGHVS, CDR2 FQNEAQ. CDR3: CASSLIQGTTEAFF. The CDR3 DNA follows: TGTGCCAGCAGCTTGATCCAGGGAACAACCGAAGCTTTCTTT.

This clonotype has only a few counts. J is TRBJ1-4 and V is TRBV4-1; a weak D match, TRBD1 (5 bases). The CDR3 is 14 amino acids. From germline, CDR1 is MGHRA and CDR2 YSYEKL. V lost 7 bases, J lost 8 bases, and 17 bases lay in between. This chain's CDR3 is CASNHRDGGEKLFF. CDR3 DNA sequence: TGCGCCAGCAATCACCGGGACGGAGGGGAAAAACTGTTTTTT.

This clonotype occurred many times. This sequence joins TRBV29-1 and TRBJ1-2; TRBD1 aligns across 9 bases. J gave up 7 bases and V 4 bases, and 4 bases lay outside the gene matches. This CDR3 is built from 12 residues. Germline V gives CDR1 SQVTM, CDR2 ANQGSEA. The CDR3 nucleotides read TGCAGCGTTGTTGGGACAGGGAGTGGCTACACCTTC. It specifies CSVVGTGSGYTF.

This clonotype was counted a few times. The chain carries TRBV9 and TRBJ2-7; 7 bases fit TRBD1. After removal of 3 bases from V and 0 bases from J, the junction contained 3 bases not matched to a gene. Germline V lookup: CDR1 SGDLS, CDR2 YYNGEE. This CDR3 is built from 14 residues. In nucleotides, the CDR3 is TGTGCCAGCAGCGGGGGACAGAGCTCCTACGAGCAGTACTTC. Translating it yields CASSGGQSSYEQYF.

This clonotype was detected only a few times. This chain uses TRBV12-3 or TRBV12-4 with TRBJ2-3, with D maybe TRBD2 (5 bases). This CDR3 has 16 residues. The V end lost 3 bases, the J end lost 3 bases, and 16 bases lay between the germline ends. CDR3 sequence: CASSLDHPGVTDTQYF. The CDR3 coding sequence is TGTGCCAGCAGTTTGGACCACCCCGGGGTTACAGATACGCAGTATTTT.